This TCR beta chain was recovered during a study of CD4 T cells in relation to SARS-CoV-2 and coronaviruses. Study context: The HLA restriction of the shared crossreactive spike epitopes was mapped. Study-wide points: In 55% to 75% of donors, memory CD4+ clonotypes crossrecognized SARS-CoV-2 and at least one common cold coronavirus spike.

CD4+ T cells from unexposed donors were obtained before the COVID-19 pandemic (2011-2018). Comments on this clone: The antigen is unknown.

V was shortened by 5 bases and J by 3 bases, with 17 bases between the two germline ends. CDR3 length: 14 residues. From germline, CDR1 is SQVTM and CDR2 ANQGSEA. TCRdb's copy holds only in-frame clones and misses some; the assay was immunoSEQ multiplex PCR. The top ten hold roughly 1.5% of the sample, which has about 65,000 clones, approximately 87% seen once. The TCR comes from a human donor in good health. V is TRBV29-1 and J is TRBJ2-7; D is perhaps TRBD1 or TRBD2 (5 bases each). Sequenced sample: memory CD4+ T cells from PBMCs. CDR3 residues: CSVFLSTGGYEQYF. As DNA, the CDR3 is TGCAGCGTTTTTCTGTCCACTGGGGGCTACGAGCAGTACTTC.